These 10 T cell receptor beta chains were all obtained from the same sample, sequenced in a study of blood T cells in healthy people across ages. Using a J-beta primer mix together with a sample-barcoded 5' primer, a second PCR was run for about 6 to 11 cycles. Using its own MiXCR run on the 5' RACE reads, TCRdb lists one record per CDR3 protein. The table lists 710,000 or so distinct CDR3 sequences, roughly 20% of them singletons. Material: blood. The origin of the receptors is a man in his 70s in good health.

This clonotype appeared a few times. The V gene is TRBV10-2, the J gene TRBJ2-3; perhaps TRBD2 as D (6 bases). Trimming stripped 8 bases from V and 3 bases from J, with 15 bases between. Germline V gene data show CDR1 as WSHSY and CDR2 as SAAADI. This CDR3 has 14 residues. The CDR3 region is CASHGAGPTDTQYF. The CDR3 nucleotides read TGCGCCAGCCACGGCGCGGGACCAACAGATACGCAGTATTTT.

CDR3 sequence reads: CASSSGREETQYF. The CDR3 region has the DNA TGTGCCAGCAGCTCGGGACGGGAAGAGACCCAGTACTTC. The rearrangement uses TRBV7-2 and TRBJ2-5; D assignment may be TRBD1 or TRBD2 (5 bases each). In germline, CDR1 is SGHTA, CDR2 FQGNSA. CDR3 length: 13 amino acids. Trimming shortened V by 4 bases and J by 3 bases, and 9 bases separated the two germline ends.

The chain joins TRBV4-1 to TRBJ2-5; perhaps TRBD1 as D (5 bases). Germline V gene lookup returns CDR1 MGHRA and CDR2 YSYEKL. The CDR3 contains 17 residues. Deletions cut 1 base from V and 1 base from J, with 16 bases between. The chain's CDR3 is CASSQGRWRQLQETQYF. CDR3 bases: TGCGCCAGCAGCCAAGGCCGATGGCGACAGCTCCAAGAGACCCAGTACTTC.

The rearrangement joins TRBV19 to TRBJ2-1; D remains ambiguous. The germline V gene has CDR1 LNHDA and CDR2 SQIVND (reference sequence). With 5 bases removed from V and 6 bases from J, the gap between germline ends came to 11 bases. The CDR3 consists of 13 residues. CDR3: CASSLRPSNEQFF. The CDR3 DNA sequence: TGTGCCAGTAGTCTTAGACCCAGCAATGAGCAGTTCTTC. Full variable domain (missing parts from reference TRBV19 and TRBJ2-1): DGGITQSPKYLFRKEGQNVTLSCEQNLNHDAMYWYRQDPGQGLRLIYYSQIVNDFQKGDIAEGYSVSREKKESFPLTVTSAQKNPTAFYLCASSLRPSNEQFFGPGTRLTVL.

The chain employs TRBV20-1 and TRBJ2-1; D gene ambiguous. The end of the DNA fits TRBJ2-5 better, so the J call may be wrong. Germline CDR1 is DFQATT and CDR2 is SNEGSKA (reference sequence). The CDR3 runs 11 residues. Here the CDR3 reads CSAPLVETQYF. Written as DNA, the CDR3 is TGCAGTGCTCCCCTCGTAGAGACCCAGTACTTC.

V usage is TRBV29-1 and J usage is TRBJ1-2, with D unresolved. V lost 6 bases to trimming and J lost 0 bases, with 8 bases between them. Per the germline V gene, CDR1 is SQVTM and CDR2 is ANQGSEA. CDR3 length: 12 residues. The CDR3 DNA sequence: TGCAGCGTCCTAGATACTAACTATGGCTACACCTTC. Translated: CSVLDTNYGYTF.

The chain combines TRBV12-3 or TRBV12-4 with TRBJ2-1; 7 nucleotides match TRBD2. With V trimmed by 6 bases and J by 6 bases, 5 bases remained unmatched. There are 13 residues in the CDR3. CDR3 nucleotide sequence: TGTGCCAGCAGCCCGGCTAGCGGCAATGAGCAGTTCTTC. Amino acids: CASSPASGNEQFF.

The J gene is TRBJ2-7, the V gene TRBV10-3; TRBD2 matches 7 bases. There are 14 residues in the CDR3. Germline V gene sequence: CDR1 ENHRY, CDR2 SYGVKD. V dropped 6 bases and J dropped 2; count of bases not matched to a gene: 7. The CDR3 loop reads CAIRSGAGAYEQYF. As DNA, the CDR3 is TGTGCCATCAGGAGCGGGGCAGGCGCCTACGAGCAGTACTTC.

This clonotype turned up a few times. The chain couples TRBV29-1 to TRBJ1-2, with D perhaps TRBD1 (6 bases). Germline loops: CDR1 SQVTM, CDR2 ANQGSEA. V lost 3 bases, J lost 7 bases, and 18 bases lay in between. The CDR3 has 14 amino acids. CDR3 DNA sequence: TGCAGCGTTGAGGGCGGGGGCTACGGGGCTGGCTACACCTTC. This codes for CSVEGGGYGAGYTF.

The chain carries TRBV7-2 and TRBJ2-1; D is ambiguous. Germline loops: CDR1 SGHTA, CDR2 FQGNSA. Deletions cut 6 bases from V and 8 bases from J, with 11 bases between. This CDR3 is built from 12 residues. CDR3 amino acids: CASRPVADEQFF. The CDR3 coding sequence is TGTGCCAGCAGACCTGTGGCCGATGAGCAGTTCTTC. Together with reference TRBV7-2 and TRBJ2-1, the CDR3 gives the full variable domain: GAGVSQSPSNKVTEKGKDVELRCDPISGHTALYWYRQSLGQGLEFLIYFQGNSAPDKSGLPSDRFSAERTGGSVSTLTIQRTQQEDSAVYLCASRPVADEQFFGPGTRLTVL.